These 31 T cell receptor beta chains came from one sample sequenced in a study of blood T cell repertoires in COVID-19. Measured with immunoSEQ multiplex PCR; TCRdb has only the in-frame clones, and not every one. This table holds 150,000 to 200,000 clones, approximately 95% found once. The sequenced sample was peripheral blood. Receptor source: a woman aged 50 to 60 with acute or convalescent COVID-19.

V and J are TRBV21-1 and TRBJ2-1; the table names TRBD2, a call not compared with the DNA. TRBV21-1 is flagged as a pseudogene. This CDR3 contains 20 residues. The CDR3 DNA reads as TGTGCCAGCAGCAAAAGCATCCGTTCTAGCGGGAGTACCCCCTACAATGAGCAGTTCTTC. It is translated as CASSKSIRSSGSTPYNEQFF.

This chain links TRBV5-4 with TRBJ1-1; 9 positions match TRBD1. V lost 2 bases to trimming and J lost 1 base; unmatched junction nucleotides: 3. Germline loops: CDR1 SGHNT, CDR2 YYREEE (reference sequence). The CDR3 sequence is 15 residues long. DNA for the CDR3: TGTGCCAGCAGCTTACAGGGGGCGGGGAACACTGAAGCTTTCTTT. It yields the protein CASSLQGAGNTEAFF.

This clone was seen a single time. The CDR3: CASSVEGDQVGTEAFF. DNA of the CDR3: TGTGCCAGCAGCGTAGAAGGGGATCAGGTCGGCACTGAAGCTTTCTTT. V and J are TRBV9 and TRBJ1-1, with TRBD1 as a possible D gene (5 bases). The V end was cut by 0 bases, the J end by 4 bases, with 16 bases between. The CDR3 has 16 amino acids. From germline, CDR1 is SGDLS and CDR2 YYNGEE.

The chain employs TRBV12-3 or TRBV12-4 and TRBJ1-2; D is perhaps TRBD1 (6 bases). Between the trimmed V and J ends, which lost 5 bases and 8 bases, there was a span of 15 bases. The CDR3 spans 13 residues. The CDR3 spells CASSPYRVGGYTF. The CDR3 DNA reads as TGTGCCAGCAGTCCCTACAGGGTAGGGGGCTACACCTTC.

This chain links TRBV6-2 or TRBV6-3 with TRBJ1-1; 9 nucleotides align to TRBD1. Germline CDR1 reads MNHEY; CDR2 reads SVGEGT. J lost 0 bases, V lost 1 base, and 9 bases had no gene match. This CDR3 comprises 18 residues. CDR3 amino acids: CASSYFEGTGGMNTEAFF. The DNA of the CDR3 is TGTGCCAGCAGTTACTTCGAGGGAACAGGGGGCATGAACACTGAAGCTTTCTTT.

The chain uses TRBV10-1 and TRBJ2-5; 13 bases fit TRBD2. After removal of 6 bases from V and 1 base from J, the junction contained 20 bases not matched to a gene. This CDR3 spans 21 amino acids. Per the germline V gene, CDR1 is WNHNN and CDR2 is SYGVQD (reference sequence). The CDR3 loop is CASSNRRGTSGIGAPQETQYF. The CDR3 coding sequence is TGCGCCAGCAGCAATCGCAGGGGGACTAGCGGGATAGGGGCCCCCCAAGAGACCCAGTACTTC.

V usage is TRBV6-5 and J usage is TRBJ1-2; TRBD1 might be the D (6 bases). The CDR3 length is 14 residues. Germline CDR1 is MNHEY and CDR2 is SVGAGI. Trimming took off 6 bases at V and 8 bases at J, with 19 bases between the two ends. CDR3 DNA sequence: TGTGCCAGCAGCCAGAGGGGGGGCGCGTTAGGCTACACCTTC. Amino acids: CASSQRGGALGYTF.

The chain has TRBV10-3 and TRBJ2-1, with 7 bases fitting TRBD2. Germline CDR1 ENHRY, CDR2 SYGVKD. CDR3 length: 15 residues. The ends lost 10 bases at V and 2 bases at J; junction bases unmatched: 11. The CDR3 nucleotides read TGTGCCACCGGCCCCGGGGGGAAGACCTACAATGAGCAGTTCTTC. Translated, it gives CATGPGGKTYNEQFF.

This clone is a singleton in its sample. This chain joins TRBV20-1 and TRBJ1-6; no definite D call. The ends were cut back, 3 bases at V and 0 bases at J, with 9 bases in the middle. The CDR3 consists of 15 residues. CDR1 and CDR2 from the germline V gene are DFQATT and SNEGSKA (reference sequence). The CDR3 nucleotides are TGCAGTGCTAGTGGAAGGAGCTCCTATAATTCACCCCTCCACTTT. Amino acids: CSASGRSSYNSPLHF.

This clone was detected only a few times. The chain has TRBV3-1 (or the pseudogene TRBV3-2) and TRBJ1-1; D ambiguous. With 4 bases removed from V and 7 bases from J, the gap between germline ends came to 16 bases. CDR3 size: 14 residues. The germline CDR1 and CDR2 sequences are LGHDT and YNNKEL (reference sequence). CDR3 amino acids: CASSRVSGGGEAFF. The CDR3 DNA reads as TGTGCCAGCAGCCGAGTGTCCGGAGGCGGTGAAGCTTTCTTT.

The V and J genes are TRBV7-9 and TRBJ1-5, with 9 positions matching TRBD1. The germline V gene encodes CDR1 SEHNR and CDR2 FQNEAQ (reference sequence). The J segment lost 4 bases and the V segment lost 5 bases, leaving 12 bases of the junction unmatched. The CDR3 sequence is 17 residues long. The CDR3 DNA reads as TGTGCCAGCAGCAATTTACAGGGGGCTGATGGAAATCAGCCCCAGCATTTT. It yields the protein CASSNLQGADGNQPQHF.

The rearrangement links TRBV9 to TRBJ2-7; 8 bases agree with TRBD1. With V trimmed by 0 bases and J by 6 bases, 5 bases remained unmatched. The germline V gene encodes CDR1 SGDLS and CDR2 YYNGEE. This CDR3 comprises 14 residues. For the CDR3, the DNA is TGTGCCAGCAGCGTAGATACAGGGGGTTCCGAGCAGTACTTC. The encoded protein is CASSVDTGGSEQYF.

This clone has just a few counts. V gene TRBV23-1 combines with J gene TRBJ1-2; D is undetermined. TRBV23-1 is known as an ORF, though its function is uncertain. The germline V and J ends were trimmed by 0 bases and 6 bases, with 11 bases remaining between them. The CDR3 runs 14 residues. CDR3 coding DNA: TGCGCCAGCAGTCAATCGGAGGGAAAGAATGGCTACACCTTC. Translation gives CASSQSEGKNGYTF.

This clone has a handful of counts. The chain recombines TRBV4-1 with TRBJ2-3; D might be TRBD2 (5 bases). The germline V and J ends were trimmed by 1 base and 2 bases, with 16 bases remaining between them. This CDR3 contains 17 residues. Germline-derived CDR1 and CDR2 are MGHRA and YSYEKL. CDR3 region: CASSQVGIERFTDTQYF. CDR3 bases: TGCGCCAGCAGCCAAGTAGGGATTGAGCGGTTCACAGATACGCAGTATTTT.

The chain joins TRBV12-3 or TRBV12-4 to TRBJ1-2; D remains ambiguous. V gave up 0 bases and J gave up 6 bases, with 8 bases separating them. CDR3 length: 13 amino acids. Here the CDR3 reads CASSLAAADGYTF. The CDR3 DNA is TGTGCCAGCAGTTTAGCTGCCGCGGATGGCTACACCTTC.

In its sample, this clone was seen once. This chain connects TRBV7-9 to TRBJ1-3; the D gene is possibly TRBD1 (5 bases). Germline V gives CDR1 SEHNR, CDR2 FQNEAQ (reference sequence). CDR3 length: 14 residues. Trimming cost V 6 bases and J 4 bases, with 13 bases left between them. The DNA of the CDR3 is TGTGCCAGCAGGTCCCAGGGCAGGGGAAACACCATATATTTT. Its translation: CASRSQGRGNTIYF.

The rearrangement uses TRBV6-5 and TRBJ2-1; 9 bases match TRBD2. V lost 0 bases and J lost 9; bases outside the gene matches: 6. The CDR3 consists of 15 residues. Germline V gives CDR1 MNHEY, CDR2 SVGAGI. DNA for the CDR3: TGTGCCAGCAGTTACTCTACAGCGGGGGGACGTGAGCAGTTCTTC. Translating gives CASSYSTAGGREQFF.

The rearrangement joins TRBV30 to TRBJ2-7, with 11 bases aligning to TRBD2. Germline trimming cut 0 bases from V and 2 bases from J; bases unmatched to any gene: 3. CDR1 and CDR2 (germline): GTSNPN, SVGIG (reference sequence). CDR3 length: 15 residues. CDR3 coding DNA: TGTGCCTGGAGTGTACCGACTAGCGGGACCTACGAGCAGTACTTC. This gives the protein CAWSVPTSGTYEQYF.

The rearrangement links TRBV18 to TRBJ1-3; TRBD1 might be the D (5 bases). Germline V gives CDR1 KGHSH, CDR2 LQKENI. Deletions cut 2 bases from V and 0 bases from J, with 8 bases between. This CDR3 spans 15 amino acids. The CDR3 DNA follows: TGTGCCAGCTCACCAATTAGGGGCTCTGGAAACACCATATATTTT. It specifies CASSPIRGSGNTIYF.

The chain links TRBV5-4 to TRBJ2-1; 8 bases line up with TRBD2. The CDR3 is 15 amino acids. Germline V gene sequence: CDR1 SGHNT, CDR2 YYREEE (reference sequence). V shed 3 bases and J 8 bases; nucleotides not matched to a gene: 10. The CDR3 is CASSSPSGPGYEQFF. The CDR3 coding sequence is TGTGCCAGCAGCTCCCCTAGCGGGCCGGGGTATGAGCAGTTCTTC.

The rearrangement links TRBV28 to TRBJ2-3, with D maybe TRBD1 (5 bases). The CDR3 contains 15 residues. The germline V gene has CDR1 MDHEN and CDR2 SYDVKM. V was pared by 5 bases and J by 5 bases, with 17 bases between. CDR3 region: CASSRNKGNIDTQYF. The CDR3 nucleotides are TGTGCCAGCAGTAGAAACAAGGGGAACATAGATACGCAGTATTTT.

The genes are TRBV27 and TRBJ2-1, with 7 nucleotides matching TRBD1. The CDR3 covers 12 residues. Germline V gene data show CDR1 as MNHEY and CDR2 as SMNVEV (reference sequence). V was clipped by 3 bases and J by 15 bases; unmatched bases: 8. DNA of the CDR3: TGTGCCAGCAGTTTTCGAGGGGGCAATTGGTTCTTC. It is translated as CASSFRGGNWFF.

The rearrangement links TRBV27 to TRBJ2-7; 9 bases match TRBD2. V was pared by 5 bases and J by 2 bases, with 19 bases of the junction left unmatched. Germline loops: CDR1 MNHEY, CDR2 SMNVEV (reference sequence). This CDR3 is 19 amino acids long. The CDR3: CASSPSISGRPSNAYEQYF. CDR3 bases: TGTGCCAGCAGTCCCTCGATTAGCGGGAGACCTTCCAACGCCTACGAGCAGTACTTC.

This chain joins TRBV10-3 and TRBJ1-1; D is possibly TRBD1 (6 bases). The germline V gene has CDR1 ENHRY and CDR2 SYGVKD. Trimming pared 10 bases from V and 1 base from J, leaving 19 bases between. The CDR3 consists of 15 residues. DNA of the CDR3: TGTGCCACCAGCGACGGGGGGGCCAAGAACACTGAAGCTTTCTTT. It codes for CATSDGGAKNTEAFF.

The rearrangement uses TRBV5-4 and TRBJ1-1; 7 nucleotides agree with TRBD1. With V trimmed by 5 bases and J by 5 bases, 6 bases remained unmatched. The CDR3 totals 13 residues. Germline values: CDR1 SGHNT, CDR2 YYREEE (reference sequence). As DNA, the CDR3 is TGTGCCAGCAGTTCCGGGACAGATACTGAAGCTTTCTTT. Amino acid sequence: CASSSGTDTEAFF.

The rearrangement joins TRBV11-2 to TRBJ1-2; 9 nucleotides line up with TRBD1. Germline assignment: CDR1 SGHAT and CDR2 FQNNGV. The CDR3 totals 18 residues. V shed 0 bases and J 4 bases; nucleotides not matched to a gene: 12. The CDR3 DNA reads TGTGCCAGCAGCTTAGACCTGAGGGACAGGGTGTTTTCCTATGGCTACACCTTC. It is translated as CASSLDLRDRVFSYGYTF.

This chain joins TRBV7-2 and TRBJ1-3, with 7 bases identical to TRBD1. Germline CDR1 and CDR2: SGHTA and FQGNSA. This CDR3 region has 13 residues. Unmatched junction bases numbered 2, after V lost 4 bases and J lost 5 bases. CDR3 sequence reads: CASSSDRRNTIYF. The CDR3 nucleotides are TGTGCCAGCAGCTCGGACAGGCGAAACACCATATATTTT.

The CDR3 DNA reads as TGTGCCAGCAGCTCACCAGCGGAAGAGCAGTTCTTC. Amino acids: CASSSPAEEQFF. The gene calls are TRBV11-2 and TRBJ2-1, with D tentatively TRBD2 (5 bases). CDR1 and CDR2 (germline): SGHAT, FQNNGV. V lost 4 bases to trimming and J lost 10 bases, with 11 bases between them. This CDR3 contains 12 residues.

This clone was counted a single time. The rearrangement links TRBV18 to TRBJ1-2; 7 bases are shared with TRBD1. The CDR3 runs to 13 residues. The germline V gene encodes CDR1 KGHSH and CDR2 LQKENI. The V and J ends lost 3 bases and 6 bases, in that order; junction bases with no gene match: 4. The CDR3 DNA reads TGTGCCAGCTCACCGACAGGGCACGATGGCTACACCTTC. It specifies CASSPTGHDGYTF.

The chain recombines TRBV14 with TRBJ2-7; D might be TRBD1 (6 bases). Germline CDR1 is SGHDN and CDR2 is FVKESK. The germline V and J ends were trimmed by 1 base and 4 bases, with 11 bases remaining between them. The CDR3 loop spans 14 amino acids. The CDR3 spells CASSQGTGWYEQYF. CDR3 DNA sequence: TGTGCCAGCAGCCAAGGCACAGGGTGGTACGAGCAGTACTTC.

V usage is TRBV24-1 and J usage is TRBJ2-3; TRBD1 matches at 7 bases. The CDR3 length is 16 residues. Germline values: CDR1 KGHDR, CDR2 SFDVKD. Trimming cost V 4 bases and J 0 bases; bases outside gene matches: 6. The CDR3 protein is CATSDPGQQSTDTQYF. The CDR3 DNA reads as TGTGCCACCAGTGACCCGGGACAGCAAAGCACAGATACGCAGTATTTT.